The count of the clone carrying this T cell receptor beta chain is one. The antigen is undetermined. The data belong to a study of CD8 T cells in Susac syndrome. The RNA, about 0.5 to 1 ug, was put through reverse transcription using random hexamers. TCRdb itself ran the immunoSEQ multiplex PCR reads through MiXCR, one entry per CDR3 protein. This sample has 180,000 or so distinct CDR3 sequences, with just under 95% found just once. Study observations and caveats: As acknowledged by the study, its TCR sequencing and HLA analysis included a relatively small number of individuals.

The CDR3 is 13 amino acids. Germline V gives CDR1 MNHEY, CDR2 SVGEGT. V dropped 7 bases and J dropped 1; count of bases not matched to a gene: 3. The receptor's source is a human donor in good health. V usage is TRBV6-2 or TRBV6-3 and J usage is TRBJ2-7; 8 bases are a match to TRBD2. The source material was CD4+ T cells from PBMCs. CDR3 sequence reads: CASTGLASYEQYF. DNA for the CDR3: TGTGCCAGCACAGGACTAGCTTCCTACGAGCAGTACTTC.